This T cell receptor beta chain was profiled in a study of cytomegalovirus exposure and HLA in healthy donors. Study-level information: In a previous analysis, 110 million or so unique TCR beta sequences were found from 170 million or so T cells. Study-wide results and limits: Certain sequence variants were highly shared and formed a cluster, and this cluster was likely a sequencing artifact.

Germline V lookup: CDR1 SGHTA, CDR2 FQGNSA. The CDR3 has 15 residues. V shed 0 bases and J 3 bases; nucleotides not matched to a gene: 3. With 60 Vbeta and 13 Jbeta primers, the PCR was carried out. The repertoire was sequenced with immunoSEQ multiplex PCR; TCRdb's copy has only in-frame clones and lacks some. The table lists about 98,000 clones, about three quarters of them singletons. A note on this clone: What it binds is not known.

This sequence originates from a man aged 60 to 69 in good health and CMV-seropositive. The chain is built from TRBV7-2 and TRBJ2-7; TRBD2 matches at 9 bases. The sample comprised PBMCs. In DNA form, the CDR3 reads TGTGCCAGCAGCTTAGCTAGCGGGGGAATCTACGAGCAGTACTTC. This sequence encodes CASSLASGGIYEQYF.